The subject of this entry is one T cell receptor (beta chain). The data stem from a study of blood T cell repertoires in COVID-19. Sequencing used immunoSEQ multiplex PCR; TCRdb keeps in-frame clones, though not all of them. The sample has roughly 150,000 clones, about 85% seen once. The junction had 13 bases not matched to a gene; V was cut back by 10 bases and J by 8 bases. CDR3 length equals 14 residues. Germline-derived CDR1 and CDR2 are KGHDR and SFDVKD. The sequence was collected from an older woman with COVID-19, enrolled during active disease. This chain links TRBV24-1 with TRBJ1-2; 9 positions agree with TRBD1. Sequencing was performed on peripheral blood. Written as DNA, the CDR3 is TGTGCCACTGTCGACCAGGGACAGGGTAACGGCTACACCTTC. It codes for CATVDQGQGNGYTF.